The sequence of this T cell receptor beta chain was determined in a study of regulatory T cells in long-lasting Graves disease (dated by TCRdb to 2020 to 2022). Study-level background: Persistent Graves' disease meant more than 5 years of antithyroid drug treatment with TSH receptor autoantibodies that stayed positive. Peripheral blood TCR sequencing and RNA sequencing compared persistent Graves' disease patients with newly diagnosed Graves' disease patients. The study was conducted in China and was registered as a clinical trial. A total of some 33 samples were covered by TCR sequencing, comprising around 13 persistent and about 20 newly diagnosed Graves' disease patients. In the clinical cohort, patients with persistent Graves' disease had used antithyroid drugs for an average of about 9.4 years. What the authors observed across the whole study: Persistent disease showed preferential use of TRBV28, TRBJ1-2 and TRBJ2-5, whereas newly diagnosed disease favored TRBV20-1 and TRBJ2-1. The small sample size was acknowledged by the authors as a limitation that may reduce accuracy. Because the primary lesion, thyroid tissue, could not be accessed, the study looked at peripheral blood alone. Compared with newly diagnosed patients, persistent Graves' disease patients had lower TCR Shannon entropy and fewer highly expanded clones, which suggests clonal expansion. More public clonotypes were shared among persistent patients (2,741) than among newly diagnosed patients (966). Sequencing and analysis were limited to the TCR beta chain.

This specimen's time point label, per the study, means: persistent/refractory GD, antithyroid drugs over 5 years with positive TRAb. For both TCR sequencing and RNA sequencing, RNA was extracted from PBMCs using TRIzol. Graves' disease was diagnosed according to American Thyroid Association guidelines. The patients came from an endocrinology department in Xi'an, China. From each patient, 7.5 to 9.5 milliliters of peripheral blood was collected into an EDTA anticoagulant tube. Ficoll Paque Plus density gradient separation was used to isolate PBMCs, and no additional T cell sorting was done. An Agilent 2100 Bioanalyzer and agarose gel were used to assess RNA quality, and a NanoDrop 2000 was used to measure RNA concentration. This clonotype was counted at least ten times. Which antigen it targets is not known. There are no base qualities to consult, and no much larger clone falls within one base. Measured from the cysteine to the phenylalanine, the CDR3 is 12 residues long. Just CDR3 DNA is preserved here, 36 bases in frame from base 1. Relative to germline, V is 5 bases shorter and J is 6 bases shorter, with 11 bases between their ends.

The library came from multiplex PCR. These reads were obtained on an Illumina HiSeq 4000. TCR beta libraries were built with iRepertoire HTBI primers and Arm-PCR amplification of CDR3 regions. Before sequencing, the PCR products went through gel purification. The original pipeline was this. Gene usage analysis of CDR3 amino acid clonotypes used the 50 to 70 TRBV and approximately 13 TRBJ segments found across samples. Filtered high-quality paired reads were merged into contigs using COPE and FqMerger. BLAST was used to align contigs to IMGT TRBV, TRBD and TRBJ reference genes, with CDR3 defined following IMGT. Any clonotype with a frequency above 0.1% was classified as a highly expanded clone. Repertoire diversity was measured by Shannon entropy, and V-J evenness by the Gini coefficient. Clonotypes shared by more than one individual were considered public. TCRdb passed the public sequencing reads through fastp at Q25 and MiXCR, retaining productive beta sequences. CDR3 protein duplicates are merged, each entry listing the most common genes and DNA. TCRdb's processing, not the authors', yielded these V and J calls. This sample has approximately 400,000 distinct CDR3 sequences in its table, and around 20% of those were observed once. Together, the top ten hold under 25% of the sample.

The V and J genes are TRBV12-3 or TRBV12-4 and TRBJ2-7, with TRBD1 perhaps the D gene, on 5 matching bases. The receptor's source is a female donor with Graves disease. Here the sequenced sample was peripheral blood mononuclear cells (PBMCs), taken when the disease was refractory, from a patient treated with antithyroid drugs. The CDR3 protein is CASSPRRGEQYF. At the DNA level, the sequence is TGTGCCAGCAGTCCCCGTAGGGGCGAGCAGTACTTC.